Listed below are T cell receptor beta chains from one sample, sequenced in a study of OX40 agonist ivuxolimab in advanced cancers. Assay: immunoSEQ multiplex PCR; the TCRdb copy retains only in-frame clones and omits some. The sample lists about 70,000 clones; around 86% were seen once. Sequencing used CD4+ or CD8+ T cells sorted from blood, obtained in a trial of the OX40 agonist ivuxolimab. The receptors come from an adult with an advanced solid tumor such as melanoma, head and neck, liver or kidney cancer. Each CDR3 is given with its conserved first and last residue. D genes are given only for firm matches.

j_call v_call d_call cdr3_nt cdr3_aa
TRBJ2-5 TRBV18 - TGTGCCAGCTCACCCCGCGGGCCACCCGACGAGACCCAGTACTTC CASSPRGPPDETQYF
TRBJ1-1 TRBV6-6 - TGTGCCAGCAGTTACCCGACATTCTCGAACACTGAAGCTTTCTTT CASSYPTFSNTEAFF
TRBJ2-3 TRBV4-3 - TGCGCCAGCAGCCAAGACTCCCGAGGGGGGGATACGCAGTATTTT CASSQDSRGGDTQYF
TRBJ2-7 TRBV11-3 - TGTGCCAGCAGCTCGAGGGCCCAGGGGAAAAACGAGCAGTACTTC CASSSRAQGKNEQYF
TRBJ1-4 TRBV2 TRBD1 TGTGCCAGCAGTGGGGAAGGGGGCCCGAATGAAAAACTGTTTTTT CASSGEGGPNEKLFF
TRBJ2-5 TRBV5-1 - TGCGCCAGCAGCCGGGACGTAGTGGAGGAGACCCAGTACTTC CASSRDVVEETQYF
TRBJ2-7 TRBV10-3 TRBD1 TGTGCCATCAGTGGGACAGGGGCGACCTACGAGCAGTACTTC CAISGTGATYEQYF
TRBJ1-5 TRBV10-3 TRBD1 TGTGCCATCAGTAAAACCGGGACAGGGAATGGTCAGCCCCAGCATTTT CAISKTGTGNGQPQHF
TRBJ2-3 TRBV6-5 - TGTGCCAGCAGTTACTCTGACAGCCTTCGAGATACGCAGTATTTT CASSYSDSLRDTQYF
TRBJ2-3 TRBV11-1 - TGTGCCAGCAGCTTAGGCCAGCGGGATACGCAGTATTTT CASSLGQRDTQYF
TRBJ1-6 TRBV28 TRBD1 TGTGCCAGCAGTTTACGTGACAGGGAAAATTCACCCCTCCACTTT CASSLRDRENSPLHF